The TCR beta chain described here comes from a study of metastatic and nonmetastatic thyroid tumors. Looking at the study overall: Malignant and benign thyroid patients had repertoires compared in peripheral blood and tumor or nodule tissue. Study observations and caveats: As reported, TCR beta diversity in blood and tumor was significantly higher in malignant thyroid tumors than in benign nodules.

The CDR3 has 13 residues. Trimming at V came to 5 bases and at J to 10 bases, leaving 10 bases not matched to a gene. Germline CDR1 is DFQATT and CDR2 is SNEGSKA (reference sequence). Thyroid surgery was preceded by no treatment in any patient. Under the authors' procedure: In papillary thyroid cancer, a distant-metastasis classifier was built using CDR3 differences across clinicopathological groups. TCRdb redid the clone calls on the PCR reads using MiXCR. TCRdb assigned the V and J calls; the authors' analysis was not used. The data hold some 12,000 clones, with about 25% observed a single time. Points on this clone: Its antigen is as yet unknown.

The sequenced sample was tumor tissue. This sequence joins TRBV20-1 and TRBJ2-1; 8 bases line up with TRBD1. This receptor was identified in a female donor with papillary thyroid cancer or a benign thyroid nodule (not recorded which). Some clones in this sample may be carry-over from other donors' samples. The CDR3 loop is CSALRQGNVEQFF. The CDR3, as DNA: TGCAGTGCTCTCCGACAGGGGAACGTGGAGCAGTTCTTC.